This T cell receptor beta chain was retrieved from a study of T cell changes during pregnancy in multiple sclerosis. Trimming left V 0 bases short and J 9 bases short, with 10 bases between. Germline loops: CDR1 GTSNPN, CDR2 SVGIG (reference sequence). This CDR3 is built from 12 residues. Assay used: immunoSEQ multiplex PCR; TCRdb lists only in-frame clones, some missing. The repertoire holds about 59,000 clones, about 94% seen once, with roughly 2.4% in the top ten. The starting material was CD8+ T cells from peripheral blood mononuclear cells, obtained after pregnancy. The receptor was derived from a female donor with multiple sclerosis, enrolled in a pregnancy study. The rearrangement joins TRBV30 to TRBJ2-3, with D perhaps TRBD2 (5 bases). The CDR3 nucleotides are TGTGCCTGGAGTGTCGAGGGAGTCACGCAGTATTTT. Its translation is CAWSVEGVTQYF.